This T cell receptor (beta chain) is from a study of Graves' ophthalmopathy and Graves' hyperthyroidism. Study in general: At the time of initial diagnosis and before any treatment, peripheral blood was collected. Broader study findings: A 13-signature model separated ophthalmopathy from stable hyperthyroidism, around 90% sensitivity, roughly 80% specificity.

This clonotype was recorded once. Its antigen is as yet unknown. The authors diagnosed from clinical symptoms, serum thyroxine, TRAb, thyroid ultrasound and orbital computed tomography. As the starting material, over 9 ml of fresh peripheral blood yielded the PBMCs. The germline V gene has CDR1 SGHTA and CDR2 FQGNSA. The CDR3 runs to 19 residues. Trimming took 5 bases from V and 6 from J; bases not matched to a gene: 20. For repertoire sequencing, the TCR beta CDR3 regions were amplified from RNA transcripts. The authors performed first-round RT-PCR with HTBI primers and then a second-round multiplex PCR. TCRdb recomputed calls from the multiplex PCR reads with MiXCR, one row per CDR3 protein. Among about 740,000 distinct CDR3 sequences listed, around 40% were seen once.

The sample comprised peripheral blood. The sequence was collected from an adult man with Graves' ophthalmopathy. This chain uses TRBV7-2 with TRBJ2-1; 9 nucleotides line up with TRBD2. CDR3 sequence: CASSTQTSGARAGGNEQFF. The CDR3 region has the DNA TGTGCCAGCAGCACTCAGACTAGCGGAGCTAGAGCGGGGGGCAATGAGCAGTTCTTC.